These T cell receptor beta chains were read from a single sample in a study of control samples from healthy donors and cancer patients. Using immunoSEQ multiplex PCR, the repertoire was profiled, and TCRdb retains in-frame clones only, with some absent. The sample holds more than 85,000 clones, more than 75% seen once. Material for sequencing was PBMCs. The receptors here all came from a woman aged 55-70 years with lung cancer. Both conserved end residues are part of each CDR3. Each record gives: V gene, D gene, clone size, J gene, CDR3 protein, CDR3 DNA. D genes are given only for firm matches. Not every row has a clone size; where given, it reads once, few, many or a size class.

>TRBV9|TRBD1|.|TRBJ2-1
CASSVRGGRSSYNEQFF
TGTGCCAGCAGTGTTAGAGGGGGCCGTAGCTCCTACAATGAGCAGTTCTTC
>TRBV5-1|.|once|TRBJ1-1
CASSSYRQTLMNTEAFF
TGCGCCAGCAGCTCTTACCGACAGACCCTCATGAACACTGAAGCTTTCTTT
>TRBV19|.|once|TRBJ1-2
CASSILGRNYGYTF
TGTGCCAGTAGTATATTGGGACGGAACTATGGCTACACCTTC
>TRBV27|.|.|TRBJ2-1
CASSLSWGRNNEQFF
TGTGCCAGCAGTTTATCGTGGGGGAGAAACAATGAGCAGTTCTTC
>TRBV14|.|.|TRBJ2-6
CASSQRAHWGSGRSALGANVLTF
TGTGCCAGCAGCCAACGGGCCCATTGGGGCTCGGGTCGTTCAGCTTTGGGGGCCAACGTCCTGACTTTC
>TRBV7-9|.|.|TRBJ2-3
CASSLGLDTQYF
TGTGCCAGCAGCTTAGGCTTGGATACGCAGTATTTT
>TRBV5-1|TRBD1|.|TRBJ2-1
CASSFPNGTGLSYNEQFF
TGCGCCAGCAGCTTTCCAAACGGGACAGGGCTATCCTACAATGAGCAGTTCTTC
>TRBV29-1|.|.|TRBJ2-7
CSVSTVSYEQYF
TGCAGCGTGTCGACTGTTTCCTACGAGCAGTACTTC
>TRBV7-9|TRBD2|.|TRBJ2-1
CASSLVAGGLGEQFF
TGTGCCAGCAGCTTAGTGGCGGGAGGGCTAGGGGAGCAGTTCTTC
>TRBV4-2|.|.|TRBJ1-6
CASSQDPGPSSTYNSPLHF
TGTGCCAGCAGCCAAGACCCGGGCCCCTCAAGCACCTATAATTCACCCCTCCACTTT
>TRBV18|TRBD1|.|TRBJ1-6
CASSTPVRTGGDSPLHF
TGTGCCAGCTCAACACCCGTTAGGACAGGGGGCGACTCACCCCTCCACTTT
>TRBV11-3|.|.|TRBJ1-1
CASSLEEEAGPLDTEAFF
TGTGCCAGCAGCTTAGAAGAGGAGGCAGGGCCATTAGACACTGAAGCTTTCTTT
>TRBV18|TRBD1|.|TRBJ2-7
CASSLQGGGYEQYF
TGTGCCAGCTCTCTACAGGGGGGCGGGTACGAGCAGTACTTC
>TRBV7-9|TRBD1|.|TRBJ2-7
CASSRATGAAKKFYEQYF
TGTGCCAGCAGCCGAGCGACAGGGGCGGCCAAAAAATTCTACGAGCAGTACTTC
>TRBV7-3|.|.|TRBJ2-1
CASSFARGGATNYNEQFF
TGTGCCAGCAGCTTCGCTAGAGGTGGGGCAACTAACTACAATGAGCAGTTCTTC
>TRBV11-2|.|.|TRBJ2-2
CASSLVRNTGELFF
TGTGCCAGCAGCTTAGTACGGAACACCGGGGAGCTGTTTTTT
>TRBV9|.|.|TRBJ1-4
CASSVAGGEKLFF
TGTGCCAGCAGCGTAGCTGGGGGCGAAAAACTGTTTTTT
>TRBV7-2|.|.|TRBJ2-5
CASSRGVEGSQYF
TGTGCCAGCAGCCGAGGCGTGGAAGGGTCCCAGTACTTC
>TRBV20-1|TRBD1|.|TRBJ1-1
CSARDRRRAFF
TGCAGTGCGAGGGACAGAAGAAGAGCTTTCTTT
>TRBV4-3|.|.|TRBJ2-7
CASSQEQSSYEQYF
TGCGCCAGCAGCCAAGAACAGAGCTCCTACGAGCAGTACTTC
>TRBV5-1|.|.|TRBJ1-3
CASSLTPSSGNTIYF
TGCGCCAGCAGCTTAACCCCGAGCTCTGGAAACACCATATATTTT
>TRBV6-2/TRBV6-3|.|.|TRBJ2-4
CASSSRLSLDIQYF
TGTGCCAGCAGTTCGCGACTTTCCCTAGACATTCAGTACTTC
>TRBV7-9|.|.|TRBJ2-7
CASNLGHSLGEQYF
TGTGCCAGCAACCTGGGACACTCCCTGGGCGAGCAGTACTTC
>TRBV28|TRBD2|.|TRBJ2-7
CASSFSGLAGGLSSYEQYF
TGTGCCAGCAGTTTCTCGGGACTAGCGGGAGGTTTGAGCTCCTACGAGCAGTACTTC
>TRBV28|.|.|TRBJ2-1
CASSKDIDSYNEQFF
TGTGCCAGCAGTAAAGACATCGACTCCTACAATGAGCAGTTCTTC
>TRBV5-1|.|.|TRBJ2-5
CASSFTIGETQYF
TGCGCCAGCAGCTTTACCATAGGGGAGACCCAGTACTTC
>TRBV13|TRBD1|.|TRBJ1-2
CASSSPDRASYGYTF
TGTGCCAGCAGCTCGCCGGACAGGGCAAGCTATGGCTACACCTTC
>TRBV13|.|.|TRBJ2-1
CASSFTRGARYNEQFF
TGTGCCAGCAGCTTTACCCGGGGGGCCCGCTACAATGAGCAGTTCTTC
>TRBV28|.|.|TRBJ2-5
CASSMGYPQETQYF
TGTGCCAGCAGCATGGGGTACCCCCAAGAGACCCAGTACTTC
>TRBV5-4|.|.|TRBJ2-7
CASSFHPSGLPYEQYF
TGTGCCAGCAGCTTCCATCCGAGCGGGCTTCCCTACGAGCAGTACTTC
>TRBV5-6|.|.|TRBJ1-2
CASSPWGYRTENYGYTF
TGTGCCAGCAGCCCCTGGGGGTATCGGACAGAAAACTATGGCTACACCTTC
>TRBV28|.|.|TRBJ1-5
CASNEGSGNQPQHF
TGTGCCAGCAACGAGGGGTCGGGGAATCAGCCCCAGCATTTT
>TRBV9|.|.|TRBJ1-2
CASSPQGGDYGYTF
TGTGCCAGCAGCCCCCAAGGGGGGGACTATGGCTACACCTTC
>TRBV30|.|.|TRBJ2-4
CAWSLGGLAKNIQYF
TGTGCCTGGAGTCTCGGCGGGCTAGCCAAAAACATTCAGTACTTC
>TRBV7-2|TRBD1|.|TRBJ1-1
CASSPTGGGTEAFF
TGTGCCAGCAGCCCAACAGGGGGTGGCACTGAAGCTTTCTTT
>TRBV9|.|.|TRBJ2-2
CASSPTVTGELFF
TGTGCCAGCAGCCCTACAGTCACCGGGGAGCTGTTTTTT
>TRBV12-3/TRBV12-4|.|.|TRBJ1-2
CASSPDSRGYTF
TGTGCCAGCAGTCCGGACAGCCGTGGCTACACCTTC